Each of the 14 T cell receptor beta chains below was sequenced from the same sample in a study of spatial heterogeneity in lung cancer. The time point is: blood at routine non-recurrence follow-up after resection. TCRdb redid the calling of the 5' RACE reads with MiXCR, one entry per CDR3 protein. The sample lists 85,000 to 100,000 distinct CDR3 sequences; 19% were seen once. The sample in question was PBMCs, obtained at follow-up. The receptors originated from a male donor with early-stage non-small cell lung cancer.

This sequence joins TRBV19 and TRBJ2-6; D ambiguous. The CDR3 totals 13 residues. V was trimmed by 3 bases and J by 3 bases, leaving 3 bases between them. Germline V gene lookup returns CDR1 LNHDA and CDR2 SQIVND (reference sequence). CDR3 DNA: TGTGCCAGTAGTATGGATGGGGCCAACGTCCTGACTTTC. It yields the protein CASSMDGANVLTF.

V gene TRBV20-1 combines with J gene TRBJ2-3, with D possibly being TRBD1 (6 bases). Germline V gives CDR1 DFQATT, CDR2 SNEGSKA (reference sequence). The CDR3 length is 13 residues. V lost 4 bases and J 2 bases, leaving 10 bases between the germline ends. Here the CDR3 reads CSAMRQDTDTQYF. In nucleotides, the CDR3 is TGCAGTGCTATGAGACAGGACACAGATACGCAGTATTTT.

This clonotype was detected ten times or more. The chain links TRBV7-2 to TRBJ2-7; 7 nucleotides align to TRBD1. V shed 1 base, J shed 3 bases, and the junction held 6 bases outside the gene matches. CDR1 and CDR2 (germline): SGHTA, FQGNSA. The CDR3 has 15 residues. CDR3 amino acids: CASSLGSGQNYEQYF. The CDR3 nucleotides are TGTGCCAGCAGCTTAGGCTCGGGACAGAACTACGAGCAGTACTTC.

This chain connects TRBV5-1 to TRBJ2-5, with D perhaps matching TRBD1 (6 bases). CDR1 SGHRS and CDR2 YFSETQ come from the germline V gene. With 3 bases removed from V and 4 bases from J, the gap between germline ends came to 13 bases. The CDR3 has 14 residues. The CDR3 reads CASSSQGSAETQYF. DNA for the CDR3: TGCGCCAGCAGCTCTCAGGGGAGTGCAGAGACCCAGTACTTC.

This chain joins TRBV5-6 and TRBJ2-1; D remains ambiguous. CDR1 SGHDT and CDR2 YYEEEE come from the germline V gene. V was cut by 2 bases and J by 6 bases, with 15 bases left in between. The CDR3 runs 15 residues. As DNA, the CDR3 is TGTGCCAGCAGCTTTTCCCGGGCCCCTCCCAATGAGCAGTTCTTC. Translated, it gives CASSFSRAPPNEQFF.

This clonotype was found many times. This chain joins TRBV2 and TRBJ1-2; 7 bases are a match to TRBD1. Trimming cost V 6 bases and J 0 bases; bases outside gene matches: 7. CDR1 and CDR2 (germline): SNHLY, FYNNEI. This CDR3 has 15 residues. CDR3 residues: CASRTGQNSNYGYTF. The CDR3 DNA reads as TGTGCCAGCAGAACGGGACAGAACTCTAACTATGGCTACACCTTC. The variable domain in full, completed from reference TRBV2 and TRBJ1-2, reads EPEVTQTPSHQVTQMGQEVILRCVPISNHLYFYWYRQILGQKVEFLVSFYNNEISEKSEIFDDQFSVERPDGSNFTLKIRSTKLEDSAMYFCASRTGQNSNYGYTFGSGTRLTVV.

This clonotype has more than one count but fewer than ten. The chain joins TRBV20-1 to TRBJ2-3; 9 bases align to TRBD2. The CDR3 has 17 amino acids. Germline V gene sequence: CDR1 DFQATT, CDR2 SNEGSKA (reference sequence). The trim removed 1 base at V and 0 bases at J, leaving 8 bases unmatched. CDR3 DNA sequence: TGCAGTGCTAGAGGGGAATCGACTAGCGGAAGCACAGATACGCAGTATTTT. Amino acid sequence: CSARGESTSGSTDTQYF.

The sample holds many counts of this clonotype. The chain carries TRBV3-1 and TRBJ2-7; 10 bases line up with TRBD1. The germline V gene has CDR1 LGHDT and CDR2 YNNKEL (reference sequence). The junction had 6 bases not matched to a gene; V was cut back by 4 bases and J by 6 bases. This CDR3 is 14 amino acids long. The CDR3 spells CASSPGTGVAEQYF. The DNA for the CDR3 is TGTGCCAGCAGCCCCGGGACAGGGGTCGCCGAGCAGTACTTC.

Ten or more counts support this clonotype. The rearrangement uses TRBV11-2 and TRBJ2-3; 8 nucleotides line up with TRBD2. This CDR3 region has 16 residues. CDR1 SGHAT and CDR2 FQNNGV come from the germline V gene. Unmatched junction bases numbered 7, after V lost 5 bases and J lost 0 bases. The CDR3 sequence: CASSSRGGTSTDTQYF. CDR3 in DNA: TGTGCCAGCAGCAGCCGGGGGGGGACGAGCACAGATACGCAGTATTTT.

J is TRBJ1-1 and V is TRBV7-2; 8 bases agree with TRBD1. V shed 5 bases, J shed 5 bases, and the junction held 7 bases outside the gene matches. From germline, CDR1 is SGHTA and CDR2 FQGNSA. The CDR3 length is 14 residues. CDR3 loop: CASSPGGSRTEAFF. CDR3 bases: TGTGCCAGCAGCCCAGGGGGCTCGCGGACTGAAGCTTTCTTT.

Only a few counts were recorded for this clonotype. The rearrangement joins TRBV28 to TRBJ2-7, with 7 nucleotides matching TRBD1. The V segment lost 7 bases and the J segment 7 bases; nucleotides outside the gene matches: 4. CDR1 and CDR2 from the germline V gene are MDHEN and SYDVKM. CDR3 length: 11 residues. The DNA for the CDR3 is TGTGCCAGCAAGGGGGCGCGGGAGCAGTACGTC. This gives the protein CASKGAREQYV.

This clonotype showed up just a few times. Written as DNA, the CDR3 is TGTGCCAGCTCACCCCAAGAGAGGGGAAGTGGTACTGAAGCTTTCTTT. Protein product: CASSPQERGSGTEAFF. This chain connects TRBV18 to TRBJ1-1; D might be TRBD1 (5 bases). This CDR3 spans 16 amino acids. CDR1 and CDR2 (germline): KGHSH, LQKENI. The V gene lost 3 bases and the J gene lost 5 bases, with 19 bases spanning the gap.

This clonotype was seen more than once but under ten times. The DNA of the CDR3 is TGTGCCAGCATTCAATCACTTGGCACTGAAGCTTTCTTT. This encodes CASIQSLGTEAFF. The rearrangement uses TRBV12-3 or TRBV12-4 and TRBJ1-1, with D unclear. CDR3 length: 13 residues. V dropped 7 bases and J dropped 4 bases, with 13 bases sitting between them.

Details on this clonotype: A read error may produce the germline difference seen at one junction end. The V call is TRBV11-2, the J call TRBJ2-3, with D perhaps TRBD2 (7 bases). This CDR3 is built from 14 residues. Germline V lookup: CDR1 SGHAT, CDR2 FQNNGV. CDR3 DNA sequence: TGTGCCAGCAGCTTTACGGGGGGCAGAGATACGCAGTATTTC. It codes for CASSFTGGRDTQYF.